The clone carrying this T cell receptor (beta chain) came up a few times. Antigen: not known. Sequencing was performed with immunoSEQ multiplex PCR; in TCRdb, only in-frame clones are kept and a portion is missing. Among 130,000 or so clones, 70% to 85% were seen once, and the ten largest hold around a quarter. V was pared by 11 bases and J by 3 bases, with 5 bases of the junction left unmatched. There are 13 residues in the CDR3. Germline assignment: CDR1 WNHNN and CDR2 SYGVQD (reference sequence). The data originate from a study of cytotoxic CD8 clonotypes in ibrutinib-treated CLL. Study as a whole: Complete response was seen in 2 patients and partial in roughly 25; roughly 12 progressed and around 14 stayed remitted after a median around 64 months. Response samples were taken after a median of around 11 months on treatment, range 6 to 36. General study points: While tracking circulating CD8+ T-cell counts, baseline clonality exceeded that of age-matched healthy donors.

The chain is built from TRBV10-1 and TRBJ2-1; TRBD1 matches at 9 bases. This sample comprised PBMCs, obtained after 12 months of ibrutinib treatment. The origin of this receptor is a human donor with chronic lymphocytic leukemia. CDR3 coding DNA: TGCGCCCGACGGGACAGGGACTACAATGAGCAGTTCTTC. It specifies CARRDRDYNEQFF.